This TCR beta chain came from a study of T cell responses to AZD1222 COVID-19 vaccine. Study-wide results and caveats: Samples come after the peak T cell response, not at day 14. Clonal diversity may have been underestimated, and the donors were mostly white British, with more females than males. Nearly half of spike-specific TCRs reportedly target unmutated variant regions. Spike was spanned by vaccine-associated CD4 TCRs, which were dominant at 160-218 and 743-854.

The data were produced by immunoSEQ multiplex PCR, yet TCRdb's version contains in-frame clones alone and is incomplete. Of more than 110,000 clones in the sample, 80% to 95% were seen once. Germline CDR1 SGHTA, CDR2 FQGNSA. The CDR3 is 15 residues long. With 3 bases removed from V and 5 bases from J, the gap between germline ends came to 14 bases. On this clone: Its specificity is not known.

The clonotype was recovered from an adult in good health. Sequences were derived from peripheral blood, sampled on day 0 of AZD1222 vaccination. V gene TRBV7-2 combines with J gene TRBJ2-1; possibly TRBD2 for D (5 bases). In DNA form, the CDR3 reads TGTGCCAGCAGCTTGTCGGGTAGCGCCCACAATGAGCAGTTCTTC. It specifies CASSLSGSAHNEQFF.